One and the same sample provided the 6 T cell receptor beta chains below, sequenced in a study of shared clonotypes between healthy human individuals. Using immunoSEQ multiplex PCR, the repertoire was profiled, and TCRdb retains in-frame clones only, with some absent. The sample carries roughly 2 million clones, 95% recorded once. Specimen: naive CD4+ T cells sorted from blood. Subset of the sample: CD45RA+ positively selected. Receptors originate from a man aged 18-30 years in good health.

This clone was recorded many times. The chain couples TRBV10-3 to TRBJ2-7; perhaps TRBD2 as D (5 bases). The length of the CDR3 is 13 residues. Germline CDR1 reads ENHRY; CDR2 reads SYGVKD. V was cut by 6 bases and J by 6 bases, with 15 bases left in between. CDR3 protein: CAIRTDLEAEQYF. In DNA, the CDR3 is TGTGCCATCAGGACCGATTTGGAGGCCGAGCAGTACTTC.

This clone was counted between two and nine times. Other DNA sequences in the sample encode the same CDR3. The rearrangement joins TRBV30 to TRBJ2-5; unclear D gene. Trimming removed 0 bases from V and 1 base from J, with 3 bases in between. Looked up from germline, CDR1 is GTSNPN and CDR2 is SVGIG (reference sequence). There are 12 residues in the CDR3. CDR3 protein: CAWSVLQETQYF. The DNA of the CDR3 is TGTGCCTGGAGTGTACTCCAAGAGACCCAGTACTTC.

The chain combines TRBV28 with TRBJ2-7; a possible D gene is TRBD1 (6 bases). V lost 6 bases and J lost 5, with 17 bases in between. CDR1 is MDHEN, CDR2 SYDVKM, per germline. This CDR3 is 14 amino acids long. CDR3 loop: CASRPTGPRDEQYF. CDR3 DNA sequence: TGTGCCAGCAGGCCGACAGGACCTAGGGACGAGCAGTACTTC.

The J gene is TRBJ1-6, the V gene TRBV19; D remains unclear. V dropped 6 bases and J dropped 8 bases, with 17 bases sitting between them. The germline V gene has CDR1 LNHDA and CDR2 SQIVND (reference sequence). This CDR3 is 15 amino acids long. The CDR3 coding sequence is TGTGCCAGTAGAATCGGAGAGGGATCCCATTCACCCCTCCACTTT. It encodes CASRIGEGSHSPLHF. The full variable domain, in which reference TRBV19 and TRBJ1-6 provide the parts outside the CDR3, is DGGITQSPKYLFRKEGQNVTLSCEQNLNHDAMYWYRQDPGQGLRLIYYSQIVNDFQKGDIAEGYSVSREKKESFPLTVTSAQKNPTAFYLCASRIGEGSHSPLHFGNGTRLTVT.

The chain joins TRBV4-1 to TRBJ2-5, with D perhaps given as TRBD1 or TRBD2 (5 bases each). Trimming removed 1 base from V and 4 bases from J, with 13 bases in between. The germline V gene encodes CDR1 MGHRA and CDR2 YSYEKL. This CDR3 region has 15 residues. CDR3 region: CASSQVSRDRETQYF. CDR3 DNA sequence: TGCGCCAGCAGCCAAGTTTCCAGGGACCGAGAGACCCAGTACTTC.

The chain is built from TRBV5-4 and TRBJ1-1; unclear D gene. V lost 2 bases and J 5 bases, leaving 13 bases between the germline ends. Per the germline V gene, CDR1 is SGHNT and CDR2 is YYREEE (reference sequence). This CDR3 spans 14 amino acids. DNA for the CDR3: TGTGCCAGCAGCTTTAGCTACCCGGATACTGAAGCTTTCTTT. It encodes CASSFSYPDTEAFF.